Shown below are 8 T cell receptor beta chains from a single sample sequenced in a study of human thymus T cells (dated by TCRdb to 2018 to 2021). Thymus tissue was collected as surgical resects that were removed during corrective cardiac surgery. The method behind the library was the immunoSEQ multiplex PCR assay. The clones in this table, taken by TCRdb from immuneACCESS, are in-frame only. Not every clone is retained; where verified, under half of the shortfall comes from an unresolved V gene, and the cause of the rest is unknown. Within this sample are some 120,000 clones, with around 95% of them counted one time only. Clones ranked in the top ten supply under 0.025% of the sample. Sequences were obtained from thymus tissue. These TCRs come from a boy in the first two years of life with a congenital heart defect but otherwise immunologically healthy.

The chain joins TRBV25-1 to TRBJ2-5, with 13 bases that match TRBD2. V trimming: 2 bases; J trimming: 3 bases; junction bases outside the gene matches: 6. Germline V CDR1 and CDR2: MGHDK, SYGVNS. The CDR3 length is 17 residues. The CDR3 sequence is CASSENPGTSGEETQYF. CDR3 nucleotide sequence: TGTGCCAGCAGTGAAAATCCCGGGACTAGCGGGGAAGAGACCCAGTACTTC. Filled out from reference TRBV25-1 and TRBJ2-5, the complete variable domain reads EADIYQTPRYLVIGTGKKITLECSQTMGHDKMYWYQQDPGMELHLIHYSYGVNSTEKGDLSSESTVSRIRTEHFPLTLESARPSHTSQYLCASSENPGTSGEETQYFGPGTRLLVL.

This clone was seen just once. CDR3: CASSPWSSGGSDTQYF. Written as DNA, the CDR3 is TGTGCCAGCAGCCCCTGGTCGAGCGGGGGGTCAGATACGCAGTATTTT. The chain couples TRBV7-8 to TRBJ2-3; 9 bases match TRBD2. Germline values: CDR1 SGHVS, CDR2 FQNEAQ. This CDR3 has 16 amino acids. V gave up 5 bases and J gave up 4 bases; unmatched junction bases: 10.

The chain carries TRBV6-1 and TRBJ2-5; D unclear. CDR1 is MNHNS, CDR2 SASEGT, per germline. The CDR3 extends over 14 amino acids. Trimming left V 5 bases short and J 1 base short, with 11 bases between. The CDR3 nucleotides read TGTGCCAGCAGTAAAATCGGCCCCCAAGAGACCCAGTACTTC. It encodes CASSKIGPQETQYF.

The genes are TRBV7-2 and TRBJ1-1; perhaps TRBD1 as D (5 bases). The CDR3 consists of 13 residues. Trimming shortened V by 5 bases and J by 6 bases, and 13 bases separated the two germline ends. The germline V gene has CDR1 SGHTA and CDR2 FQGNSA. The DNA of the CDR3 is TGTGCCAGCAGCACCGACTCAGGGTCTGAAGCTTTCTTT. It encodes CASSTDSGSEAFF.

The chain uses TRBV7-2 and TRBJ2-4; D unclear. CDR1 SGHTA and CDR2 FQGNSA come from the germline V gene. Trimming left V 5 bases short and J 1 base short, with 18 bases between. The CDR3 sequence is 17 residues long. The CDR3 sequence: CASSVDPLRRAKNIQYF. In nucleotides, the CDR3 is TGTGCCAGCAGCGTAGATCCCCTTCGTCGGGCCAAAAACATTCAGTACTTC.

This rearrangement joins TRBV11-2 to TRBJ2-7; TRBD1 matches at 9 bases. The CDR3 is made up of 15 amino acids. Per the germline V gene, CDR1 is SGHAT and CDR2 is FQNNGV. V trimming: 5 bases; J trimming: 6 bases; junction bases outside the gene matches: 11. The CDR3 DNA follows: TGTGCCAGCAGCCCGCCGGGACAGGGATTTCGCGAGCAGTACTTC. Translating it yields CASSPPGQGFREQYF.

The V call is TRBV5-4, the J call TRBJ2-2; maybe TRBD2 (6 bases). The V gene lost 6 bases and the J gene lost 2 bases, with 11 bases spanning the gap. This CDR3 has 14 amino acids. Germline V gene sequence: CDR1 SGHNT, CDR2 YYREEE (reference sequence). The CDR3 DNA sequence: TGTGCCAGCACCCCGGGACTTAACACCGGGGAGCTGTTTTTT. Its protein product is CASTPGLNTGELFF.

The V gene is TRBV30, the J gene TRBJ2-7; 10 bases are a match to TRBD1. The CDR3 runs to 13 residues. The germline V gene encodes CDR1 GTSNPN and CDR2 SVGIG (reference sequence). Trimming cost V 4 bases and J 6 bases; bases outside gene matches: 6. CDR3 region: CAWIRDRGSEQYF. CDR3 sequence (DNA): TGTGCCTGGATCCGGGACAGGGGAAGCGAGCAGTACTTC.